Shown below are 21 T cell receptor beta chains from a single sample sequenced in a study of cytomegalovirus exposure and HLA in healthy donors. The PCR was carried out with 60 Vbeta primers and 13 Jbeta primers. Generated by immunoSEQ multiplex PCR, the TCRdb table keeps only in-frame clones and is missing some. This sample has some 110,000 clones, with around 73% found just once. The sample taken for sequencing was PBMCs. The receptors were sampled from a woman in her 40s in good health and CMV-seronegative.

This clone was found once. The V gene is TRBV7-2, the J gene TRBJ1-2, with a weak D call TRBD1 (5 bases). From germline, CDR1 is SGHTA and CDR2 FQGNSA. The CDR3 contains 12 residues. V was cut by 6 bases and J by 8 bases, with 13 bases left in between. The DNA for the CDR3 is TGTGCCAGCAGTCCGACAGAGAGCGGCTACACCTTC. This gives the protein CASSPTESGYTF.

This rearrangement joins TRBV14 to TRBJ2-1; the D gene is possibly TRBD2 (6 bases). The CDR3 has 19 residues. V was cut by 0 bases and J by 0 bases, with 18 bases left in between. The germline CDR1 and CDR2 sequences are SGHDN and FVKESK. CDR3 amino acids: CASSQDLAEATSSYNEQFF. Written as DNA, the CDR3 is TGTGCCAGCAGCCAAGATTTAGCGGAGGCGACCTCCTCCTACAATGAGCAGTTCTTC.

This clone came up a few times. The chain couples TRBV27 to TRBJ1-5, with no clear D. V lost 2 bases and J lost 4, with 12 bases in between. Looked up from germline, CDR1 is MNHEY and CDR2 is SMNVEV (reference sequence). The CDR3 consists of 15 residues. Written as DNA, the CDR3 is TGTGCCAGCAGTTTAGTGAACGGGTTAAATCAGCCCCAGCATTTT. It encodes CASSLVNGLNQPQHF.

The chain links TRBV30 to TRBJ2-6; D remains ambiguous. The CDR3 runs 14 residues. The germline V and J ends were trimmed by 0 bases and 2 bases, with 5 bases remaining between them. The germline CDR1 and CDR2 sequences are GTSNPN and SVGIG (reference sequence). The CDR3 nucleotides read TGTGCCTGGAGTGTACAAACTGGGGCCAACGTCCTGACTTTC. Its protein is CAWSVQTGANVLTF.

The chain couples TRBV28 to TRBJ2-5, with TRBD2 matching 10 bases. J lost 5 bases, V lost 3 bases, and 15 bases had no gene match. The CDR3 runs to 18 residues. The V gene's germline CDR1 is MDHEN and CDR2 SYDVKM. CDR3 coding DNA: TGTGCCAGCAGTTTCCACCCAGGGCTAGCGGGAGTGCGTGAGACCCAGTACTTC. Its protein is CASSFHPGLAGVRETQYF.

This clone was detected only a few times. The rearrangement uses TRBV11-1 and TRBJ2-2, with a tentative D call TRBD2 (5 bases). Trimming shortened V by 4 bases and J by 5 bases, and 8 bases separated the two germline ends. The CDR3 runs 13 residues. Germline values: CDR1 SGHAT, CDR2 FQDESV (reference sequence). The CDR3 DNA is TGTGCCAGCAGCTCTTCGGGGACCGGGGAGCTGTTTTTT. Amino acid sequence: CASSSSGTGELFF.

This chain's CDR3 is CASSPQGTPNSNQPQHF. CDR3 DNA sequence: TGTGCCAGCAGTCCTCAGGGGACCCCCAATAGCAATCAGCCCCAGCATTTT. The chain carries TRBV27 and TRBJ1-5, with D possibly TRBD1 on 6 matching bases. Trimming shortened V by 5 bases and J by 0 bases, and 17 bases separated the two germline ends. The length of the CDR3 is 17 residues. Germline V gene lookup returns CDR1 MNHEY and CDR2 SMNVEV (reference sequence).

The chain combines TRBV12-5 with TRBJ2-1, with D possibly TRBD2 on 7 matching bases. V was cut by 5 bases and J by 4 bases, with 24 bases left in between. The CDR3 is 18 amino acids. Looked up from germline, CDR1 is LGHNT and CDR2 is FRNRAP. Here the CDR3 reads CASGRYLGGAGDYNEQFF. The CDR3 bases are TGTGCTAGTGGTCGCTACTTAGGGGGGGCGGGAGATTACAATGAGCAGTTCTTC.

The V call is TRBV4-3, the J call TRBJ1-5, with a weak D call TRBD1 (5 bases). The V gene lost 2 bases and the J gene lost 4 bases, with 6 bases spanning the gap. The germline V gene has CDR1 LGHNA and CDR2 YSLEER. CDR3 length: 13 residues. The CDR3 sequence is CASSQNRNQPQHF. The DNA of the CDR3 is TGCGCCAGCAGCCAAAACAGGAATCAGCCCCAGCATTTT.

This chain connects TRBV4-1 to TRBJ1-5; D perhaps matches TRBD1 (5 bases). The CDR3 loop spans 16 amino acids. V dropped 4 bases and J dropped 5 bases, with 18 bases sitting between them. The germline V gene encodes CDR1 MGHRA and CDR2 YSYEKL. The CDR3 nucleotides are TGCGCCAGCAGCCCTTTGACAGTTTCCTCGGATCAGCCCCAGCATTTT. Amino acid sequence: CASSPLTVSSDQPQHF.

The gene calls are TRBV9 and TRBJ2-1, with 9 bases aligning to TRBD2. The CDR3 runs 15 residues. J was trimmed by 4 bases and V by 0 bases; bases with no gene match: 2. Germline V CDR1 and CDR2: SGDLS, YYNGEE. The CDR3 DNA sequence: TGTGCCAGCAGCGTAGGACTAGCGGAGTACAATGAGCAGTTCTTC. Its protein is CASSVGLAEYNEQFF.

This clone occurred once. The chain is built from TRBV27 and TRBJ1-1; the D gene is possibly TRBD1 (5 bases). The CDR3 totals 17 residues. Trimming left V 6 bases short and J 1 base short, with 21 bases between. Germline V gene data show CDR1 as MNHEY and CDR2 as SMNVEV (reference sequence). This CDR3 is CASSTIGGTGPNTEAFF. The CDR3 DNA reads TGTGCCAGCAGCACTATAGGTGGAACAGGACCGAACACTGAAGCTTTCTTT.

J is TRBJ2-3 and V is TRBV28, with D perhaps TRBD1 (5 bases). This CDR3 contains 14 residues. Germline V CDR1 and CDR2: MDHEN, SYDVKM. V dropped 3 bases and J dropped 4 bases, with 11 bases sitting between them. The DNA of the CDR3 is TGTGCCAGCAGTTTTAACAGGCTCGCAGATACGCAGTATTTT. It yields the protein CASSFNRLADTQYF.

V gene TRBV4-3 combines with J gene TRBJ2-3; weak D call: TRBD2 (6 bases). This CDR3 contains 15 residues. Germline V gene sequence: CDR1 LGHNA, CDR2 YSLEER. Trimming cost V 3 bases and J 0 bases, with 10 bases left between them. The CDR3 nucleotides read TGCGCCAGCAGCCAGCTAGCGCACAGCACAGATACGCAGTATTTT. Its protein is CASSQLAHSTDTQYF.

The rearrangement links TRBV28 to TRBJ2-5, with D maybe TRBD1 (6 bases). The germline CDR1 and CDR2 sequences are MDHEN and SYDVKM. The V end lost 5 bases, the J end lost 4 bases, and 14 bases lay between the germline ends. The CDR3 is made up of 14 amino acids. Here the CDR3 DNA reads TGTGCCAGCAGTGTCCCCCAAGGGGGAGAGACCCAGTACTTC. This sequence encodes CASSVPQGGETQYF.

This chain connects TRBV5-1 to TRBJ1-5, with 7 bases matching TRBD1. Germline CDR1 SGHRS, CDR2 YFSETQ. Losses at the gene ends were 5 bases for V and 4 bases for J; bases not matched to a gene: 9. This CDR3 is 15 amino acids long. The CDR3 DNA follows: TGCGCCAGCAGTTCCGGGACAGTCATTAATCAGCCCCAGCATTTT. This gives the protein CASSSGTVINQPQHF. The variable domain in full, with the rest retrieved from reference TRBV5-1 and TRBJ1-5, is KAGVTQTPRYLIKTRGQQVTLSCSPISGHRSVSWYQQTPGQGLQFLFEYFSETQRNKGNFPGRFSGRQFSNSRSEMNVSTLELGDSALYLCASSSGTVINQPQHFGDGTRLSIL.

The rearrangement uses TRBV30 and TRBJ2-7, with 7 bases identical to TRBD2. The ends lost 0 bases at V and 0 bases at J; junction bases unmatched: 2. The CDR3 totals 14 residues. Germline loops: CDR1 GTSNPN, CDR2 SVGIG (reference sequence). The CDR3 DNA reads TGTGCCTGGAGTGTTGGCGGGAGCTCCTACGAGCAGTACTTC. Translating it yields CAWSVGGSSYEQYF.

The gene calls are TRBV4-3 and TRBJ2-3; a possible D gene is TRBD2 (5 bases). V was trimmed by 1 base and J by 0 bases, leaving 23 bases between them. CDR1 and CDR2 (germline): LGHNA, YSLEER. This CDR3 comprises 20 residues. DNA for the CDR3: TGCGCCAGCAGCCAAGGGTTAAGCGGCGGAGACCGTTCTAGCACAGATACGCAGTATTTT. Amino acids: CASSQGLSGGDRSSTDTQYF.

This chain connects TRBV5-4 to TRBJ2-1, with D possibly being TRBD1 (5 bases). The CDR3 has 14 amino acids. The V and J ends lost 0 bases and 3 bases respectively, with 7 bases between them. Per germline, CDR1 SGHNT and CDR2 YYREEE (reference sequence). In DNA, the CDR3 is TGTGCCAGCAGCTTGGGGACATTCTACAATGAGCAGTTCTTC. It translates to CASSLGTFYNEQFF.

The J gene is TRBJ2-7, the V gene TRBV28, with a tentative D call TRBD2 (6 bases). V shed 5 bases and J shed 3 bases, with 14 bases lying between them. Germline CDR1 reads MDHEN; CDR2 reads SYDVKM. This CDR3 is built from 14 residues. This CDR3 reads CASSPQGLSYEQYF. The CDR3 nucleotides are TGTGCCAGCAGTCCCCAGGGACTTAGCTACGAGCAGTACTTC.

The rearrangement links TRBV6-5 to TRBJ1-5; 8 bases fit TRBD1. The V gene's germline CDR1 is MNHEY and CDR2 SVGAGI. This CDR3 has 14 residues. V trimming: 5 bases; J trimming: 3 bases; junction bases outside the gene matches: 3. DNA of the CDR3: TGTGCCAGCAGTCGGACAGGGATCAATCAGCCCCAGCATTTT. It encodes CASSRTGINQPQHF.